The T cell receptor beta chain under discussion was sequenced for a study of OX40 agonist ivuxolimab in advanced cancers. The V and J ends lost 2 bases and 0 bases respectively, with 14 bases between them. The CDR3 runs to 16 residues. Germline CDR1 is SNHLY and CDR2 is FYNNEI. Only in-frame clones appear in the TCRdb table, and some are missing; sequencing was by immunoSEQ multiplex PCR. The sample records roughly 63,000 clones, over 75% being singletons. Patients were excluded for autoimmune disease history or systemic immunosuppression. This sequence originates from an adult with an advanced solid tumor such as melanoma, head and neck, liver or kidney cancer. The chain recombines TRBV2 with TRBJ2-7; D is perhaps TRBD1 (5 bases). Sequencing used CD4+ or CD8+ T cells sorted from blood, obtained in a trial of the OX40 agonist ivuxolimab. The CDR3 DNA sequence: TGTGCCAGCAGTGAAAGGGGCAGGGCCTTCTCCTACGAGCAGTACTTC. It translates to CASSERGRAFSYEQYF.